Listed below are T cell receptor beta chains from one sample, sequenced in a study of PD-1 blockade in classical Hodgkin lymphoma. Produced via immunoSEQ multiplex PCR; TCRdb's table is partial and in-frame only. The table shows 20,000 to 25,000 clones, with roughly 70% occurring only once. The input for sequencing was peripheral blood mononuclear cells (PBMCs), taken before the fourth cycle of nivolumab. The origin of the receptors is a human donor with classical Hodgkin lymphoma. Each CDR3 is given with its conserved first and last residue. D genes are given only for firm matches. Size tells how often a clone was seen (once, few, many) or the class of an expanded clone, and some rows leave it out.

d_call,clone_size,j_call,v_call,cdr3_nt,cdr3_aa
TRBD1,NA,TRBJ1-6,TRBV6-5,TGTGCCAGCAGTTACTCTCCGACAGGGGGTTCCCTCCACTTT,CASSYSPTGGSLHF
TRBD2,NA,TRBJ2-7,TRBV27,TGTGCCAGCAGTCTCCAGGGGACTAGCTTCTACGAGCAGTACTTC,CASSLQGTSFYEQYF
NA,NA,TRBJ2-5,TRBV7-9,TGTGCCAGCAGCACTCAGATGGAGACCCAGTACTTC,CASSTQMETQYF
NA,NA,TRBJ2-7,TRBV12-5,TGTGCTAGTGGCTATACACCCGAGCAGTACTTC,CASGYTPEQYF
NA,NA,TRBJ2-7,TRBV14,TGTGCCAGCAGCCCCCACAGGGCCTACGAGCAGTACTTC,CASSPHRAYEQYF
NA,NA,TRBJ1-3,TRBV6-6,TGTGCCAGCAGTTACTCCGGTAGACCTGGAAACACCATATATTTT,CASSYSGRPGNTIYF
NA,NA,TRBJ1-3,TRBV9,TGCGCCAGCAGCGTAGGATCTATCTCTGGAAACACCATATATTTT,CASSVGSISGNTIYF
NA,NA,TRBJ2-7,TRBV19,TGTGCCAGTAGTATACCAGGCTACGAGCAGTACTTC,CASSIPGYEQYF
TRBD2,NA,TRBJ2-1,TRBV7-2,TGTGCCAGCAGCTGGAAGCGGGAGGGAAACGTTAAATTCTTC,CASSWKREGNVKFF
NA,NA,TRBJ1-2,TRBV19,TGTGCCAGTCAGCGCCACCATAACTATGGCTACACCTTC,CASQRHHNYGYTF
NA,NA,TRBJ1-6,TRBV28,TGTGCCAGTACCACGCCCCAGGGAGTCCATTCACCCCTCCACTTT,CASTTPQGVHSPLHF
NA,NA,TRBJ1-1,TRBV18,TGTGCCAGCTCACGACCAGGGAACACTGAAGCTTTCTTT,CASSRPGNTEAFF
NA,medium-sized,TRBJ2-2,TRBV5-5,TGTGCCAGCAGCCTGGCGGGAACAGCATACACCGGGGAGCTGTTTTTT,CASSLAGTAYTGELFF
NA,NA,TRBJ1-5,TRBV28,TGTGCCAGCAGCCAACAGGGTTCGGGCAATCAGCCCCAGCATTTT,CASSQQGSGNQPQHF
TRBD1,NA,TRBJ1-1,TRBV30,TGTGCCTGGAATATTTTGACAGGGGCCGAAGCTTTCTTT,CAWNILTGAEAFF
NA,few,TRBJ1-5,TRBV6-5,TGTGCCAGCAGTTACAGGGGCGGCGGTCAGCCCCAGCATTTT,CASSYRGGGQPQHF
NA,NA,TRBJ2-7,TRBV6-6,TGTGCCAGCAGTTACGCCAGGTATGCCTACGAGCAGTACTTC,CASSYARYAYEQYF
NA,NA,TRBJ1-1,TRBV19,TGTGCCAGTAGAGTAGTAGGACAGTGGAACACTGAAGCTTTCTTT,CASRVVGQWNTEAFF
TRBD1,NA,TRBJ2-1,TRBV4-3,TGCGCCAGCAGCCCGGGACAGGGGAGGGGCAATGAGCAGTTCTTC,CASSPGQGRGNEQFF
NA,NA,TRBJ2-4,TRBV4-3,TGCGCCAGCAGCCAAGTAATCGGAGGTGCTAGCATTCAGTACTTC,CASSQVIGGASIQYF
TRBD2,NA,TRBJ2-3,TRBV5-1,TGCGCCAGCAGCTTGGGTGTGACTAGCGGGGGCTCAGATACGCAGTATTTT,CASSLGVTSGGSDTQYF
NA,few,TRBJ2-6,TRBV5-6,TGTGCCAGCAAGCGGGCTGGGGCCAACGTCCTGACTTTC,CASKRAGANVLTF
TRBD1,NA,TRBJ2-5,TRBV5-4,TGTGCCAGCAGCAGAGGGACAGGAGAAGAGACCCAGTACTTC,CASSRGTGEETQYF
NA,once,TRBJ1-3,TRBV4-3,TGCGCCAGCAGCGAAACAGGGAGGGGAAACACCATATATTTT,CASSETGRGNTIYF
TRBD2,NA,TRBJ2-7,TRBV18,TGTGCCAGCTCACCACCTGGACTAGCGGGAGGGTTTACCTACGAGCAGTACTTC,CASSPPGLAGGFTYEQYF
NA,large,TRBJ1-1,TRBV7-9,TGTGCCAGCAGCTTAGGGGCAGGGATGAACACTGAAGCTTTCTTT,CASSLGAGMNTEAFF
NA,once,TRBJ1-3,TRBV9,TGTGCCAGCAGCGTATTCGGTGGCTTGAGTGGAAACACCATATATTTT,CASSVFGGLSGNTIYF
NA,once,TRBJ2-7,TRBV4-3,TGCGCCAGCAGCCGAGAGACAGGAATCAGCTCCTACGAGCAGTACTTC,CASSRETGISSYEQYF